This record looks at one TCR beta chain sequence and its context. It was with 60 Vbeta and 13 Jbeta primers that the PCR ran. Repertoires were generated with immunoSEQ multiplex PCR, while TCRdb's copy carries only in-frame clones and drops some. The profile covers some 130,000 clones, with roughly 80% appearing a single time and about 1.3% taken by the ten largest. The data derive from a study of cytomegalovirus exposure and HLA in healthy donors. Sequenced sample: PBMCs. The clonotype comes from a man aged 50 to 59 in good health and CMV-seronegative.

In DNA, the CDR3 is TGTGCCAGCAGTTTTTCTATTAATAACTATGGCTACACCTTC. Residues: CASSFSINNYGYTF. The chain joins TRBV28 to TRBJ1-2; D remains unclear. Germline CDR1 reads MDHEN; CDR2 reads SYDVKM. V was clipped by 3 bases and J by 1 base, with 9 bases between them. This CDR3 has 14 residues.